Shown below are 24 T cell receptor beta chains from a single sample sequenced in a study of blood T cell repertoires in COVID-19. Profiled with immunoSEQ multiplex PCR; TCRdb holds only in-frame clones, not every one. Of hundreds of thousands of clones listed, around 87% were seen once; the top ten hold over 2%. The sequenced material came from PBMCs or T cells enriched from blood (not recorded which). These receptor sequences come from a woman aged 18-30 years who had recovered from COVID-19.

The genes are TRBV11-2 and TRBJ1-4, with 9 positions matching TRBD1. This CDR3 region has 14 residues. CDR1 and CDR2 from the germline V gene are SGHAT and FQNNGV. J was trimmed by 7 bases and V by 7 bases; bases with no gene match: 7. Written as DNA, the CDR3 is TGTGCCAGCATAAGGGGACAGGGAGGTGAAAAACTGTTTTTT. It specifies CASIRGQGGEKLFF.

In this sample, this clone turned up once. CDR3 sequence: CASSYGLAANEQFF. The CDR3 DNA reads as TGTGCCAGCAGTTACGGACTAGCGGCTAATGAGCAGTTCTTC. The V and J genes are TRBV6-5 and TRBJ2-1; 10 bases align to TRBD2. The CDR3 has 14 residues. Germline assignment: CDR1 MNHEY and CDR2 SVGAGI. The V and J ends lost 2 bases and 7 bases, in that order; junction bases with no gene match: 2.

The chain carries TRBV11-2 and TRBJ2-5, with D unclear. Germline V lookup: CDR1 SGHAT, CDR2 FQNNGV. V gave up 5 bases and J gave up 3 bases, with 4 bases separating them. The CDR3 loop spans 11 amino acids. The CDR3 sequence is CASSLKETQYF. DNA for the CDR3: TGTGCCAGCAGCCTAAAAGAGACCCAGTACTTC.

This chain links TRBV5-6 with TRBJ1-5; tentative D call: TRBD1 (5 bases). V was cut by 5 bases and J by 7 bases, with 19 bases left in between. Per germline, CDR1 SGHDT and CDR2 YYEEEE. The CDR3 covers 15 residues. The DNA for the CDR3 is TGTGCCAGCAGGATTATGGGACTCCCCTCACAGCCCCAGCATTTT. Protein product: CASRIMGLPSQPQHF.

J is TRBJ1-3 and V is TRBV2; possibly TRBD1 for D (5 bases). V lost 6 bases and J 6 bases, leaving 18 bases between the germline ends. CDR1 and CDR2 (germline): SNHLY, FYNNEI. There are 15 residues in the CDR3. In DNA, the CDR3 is TGTGCCAGCAGGACTCTGGGGGAGGGAGAAAACACCATATATTTT. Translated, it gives CASRTLGEGENTIYF.

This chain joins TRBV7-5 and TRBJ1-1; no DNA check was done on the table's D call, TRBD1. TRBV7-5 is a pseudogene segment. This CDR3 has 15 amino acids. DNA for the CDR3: TGTGCCAGAAGCTTAGAGGGGCAGCTGAACACTGAAGCTTTCTTT. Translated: CARSLEGQLNTEAFF.

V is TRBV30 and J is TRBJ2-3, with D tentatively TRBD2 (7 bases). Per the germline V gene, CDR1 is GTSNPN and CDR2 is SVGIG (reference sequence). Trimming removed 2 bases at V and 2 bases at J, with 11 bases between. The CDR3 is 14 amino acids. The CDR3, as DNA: TGTGCCTGGAGTTACGGGGGGCTCACAGATACGCAGTATTTT. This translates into CAWSYGGLTDTQYF. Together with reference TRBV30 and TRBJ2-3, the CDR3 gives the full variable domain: SQTIHQWPATLVQPVGSPLSLECTVEGTSNPNLYWYRQAAGRGLQLLFYSVGIGQISSEVPQNLSASRPQDRQFILSSKKLLLSDSGFYLCAWSYGGLTDTQYFGPGTRLTVL.

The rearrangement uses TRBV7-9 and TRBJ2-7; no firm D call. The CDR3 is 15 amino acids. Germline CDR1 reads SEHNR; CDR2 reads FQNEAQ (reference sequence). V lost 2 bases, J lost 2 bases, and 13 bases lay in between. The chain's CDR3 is CASSLSGSTAYEQYF. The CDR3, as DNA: TGTGCCAGCAGCTTATCAGGCAGTACCGCCTACGAGCAGTACTTC.

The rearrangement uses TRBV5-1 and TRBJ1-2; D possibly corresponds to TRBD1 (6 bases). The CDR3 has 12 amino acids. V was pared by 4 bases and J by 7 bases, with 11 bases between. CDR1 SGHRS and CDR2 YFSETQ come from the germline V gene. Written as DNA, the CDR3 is TGCGCCAGCAGCCGGCTACAGGGTGGCTACACCTTC. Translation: CASSRLQGGYTF.

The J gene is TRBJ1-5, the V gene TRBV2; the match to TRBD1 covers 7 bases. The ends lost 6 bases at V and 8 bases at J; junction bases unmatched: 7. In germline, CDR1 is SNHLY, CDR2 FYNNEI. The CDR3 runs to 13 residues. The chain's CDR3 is CASRSGGWEPQHF. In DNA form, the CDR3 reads TGTGCCAGCAGATCAGGGGGTTGGGAGCCCCAGCATTTT.

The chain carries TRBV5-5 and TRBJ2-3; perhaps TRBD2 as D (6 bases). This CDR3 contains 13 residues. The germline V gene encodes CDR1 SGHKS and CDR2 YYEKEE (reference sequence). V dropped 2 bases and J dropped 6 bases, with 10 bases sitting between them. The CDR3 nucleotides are TGTGCCAGCAGCTTCGGCGGGGCGGATACGCAGTATTTT. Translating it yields CASSFGGADTQYF. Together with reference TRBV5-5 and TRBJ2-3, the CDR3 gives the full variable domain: DAGVTQSPTHLIKTRGQQVTLRCSPISGHKSVSWYQQVLGQGPQFIFQYYEKEERGRGNFPDRFSARQFPNYSSELNVNALLLGDSALYLCASSFGGADTQYFGPGTRLTVL.

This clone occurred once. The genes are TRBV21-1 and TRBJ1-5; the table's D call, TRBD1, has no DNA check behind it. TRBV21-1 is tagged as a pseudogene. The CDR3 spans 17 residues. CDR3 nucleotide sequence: TGTGCCAGCAGCTCTGAAGGGACAGTTTATAGCAATCAGCCCCAGCATTTT. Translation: CASSSEGTVYSNQPQHF.

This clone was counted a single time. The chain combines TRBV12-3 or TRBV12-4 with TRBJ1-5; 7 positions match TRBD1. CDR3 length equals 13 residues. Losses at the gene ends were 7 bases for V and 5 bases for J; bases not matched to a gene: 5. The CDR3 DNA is TGTGCCAGCACTTCAGGGGGGTATCAGCCCCAGCATTTT. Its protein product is CASTSGGYQPQHF.

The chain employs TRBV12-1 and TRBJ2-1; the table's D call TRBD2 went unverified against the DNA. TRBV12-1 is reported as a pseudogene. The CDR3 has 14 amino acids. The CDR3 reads CASSWEISYNEQFF. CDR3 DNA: TGTGCCAGCTCCTGGGAGATCTCCTACAATGAGCAGTTCTTC.

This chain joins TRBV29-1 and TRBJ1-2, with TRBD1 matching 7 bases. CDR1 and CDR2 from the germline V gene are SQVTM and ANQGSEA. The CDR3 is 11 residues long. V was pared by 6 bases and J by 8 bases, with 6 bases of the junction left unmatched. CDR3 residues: CSVRQGEGYTF. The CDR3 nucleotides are TGCAGCGTCCGACAGGGAGAAGGCTACACCTTC.

The CDR3 sequence is CASRHINGYTF. The CDR3 region has the DNA TGTGCCAGCAGACACATTAATGGCTACACCTTC. The chain employs TRBV27 and TRBJ1-2; D is ambiguous. V was cut by 6 bases and J by 6 bases, with 8 bases left in between. The germline gives CDR1 MNHEY, CDR2 SMNVEV (reference sequence). The CDR3 loop spans 11 amino acids.

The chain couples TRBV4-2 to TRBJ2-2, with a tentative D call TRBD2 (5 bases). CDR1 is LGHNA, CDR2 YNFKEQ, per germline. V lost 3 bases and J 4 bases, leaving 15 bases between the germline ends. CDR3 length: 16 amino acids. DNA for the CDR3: TGTGCCAGCAGCCAGAACACCCTTGGACTCACCGGGGAGCTGTTTTTT. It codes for CASSQNTLGLTGELFF.

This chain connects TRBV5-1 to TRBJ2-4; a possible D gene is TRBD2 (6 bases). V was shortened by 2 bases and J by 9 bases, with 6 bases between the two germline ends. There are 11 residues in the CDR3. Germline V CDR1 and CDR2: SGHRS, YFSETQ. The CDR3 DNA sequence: TGCGCCAGCAGCTTCGGGGGCATTCAGTACTTC. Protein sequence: CASSFGGIQYF.

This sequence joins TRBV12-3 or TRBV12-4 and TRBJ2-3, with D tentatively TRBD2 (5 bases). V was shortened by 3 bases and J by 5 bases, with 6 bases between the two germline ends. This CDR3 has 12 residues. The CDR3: CASSFRGDTQYF. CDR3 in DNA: TGTGCCAGCAGTTTTCGGGGAGATACGCAGTATTTT.

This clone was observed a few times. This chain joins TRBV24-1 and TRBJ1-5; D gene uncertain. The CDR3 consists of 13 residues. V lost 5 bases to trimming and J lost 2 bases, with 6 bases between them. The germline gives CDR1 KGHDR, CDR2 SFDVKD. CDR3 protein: CATSGRGNQPQHF. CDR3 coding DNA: TGTGCCACCAGTGGGAGAGGCAATCAGCCCCAGCATTTT.

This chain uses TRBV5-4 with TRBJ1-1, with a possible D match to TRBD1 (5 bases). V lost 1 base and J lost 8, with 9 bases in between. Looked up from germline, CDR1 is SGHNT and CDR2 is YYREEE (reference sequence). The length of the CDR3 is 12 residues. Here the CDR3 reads CASSLLAGEAFF. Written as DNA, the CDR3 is TGTGCCAGCAGCTTGTTGGCAGGGGAAGCTTTCTTT.

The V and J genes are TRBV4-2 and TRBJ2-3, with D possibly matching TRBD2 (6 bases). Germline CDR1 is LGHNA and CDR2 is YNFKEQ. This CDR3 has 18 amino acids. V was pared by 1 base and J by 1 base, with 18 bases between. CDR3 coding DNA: TGTGCCAGCAGCCAAGGGGGGTCGGAGGGACTCGGCACAGATACGCAGTATTTT. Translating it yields CASSQGGSEGLGTDTQYF.

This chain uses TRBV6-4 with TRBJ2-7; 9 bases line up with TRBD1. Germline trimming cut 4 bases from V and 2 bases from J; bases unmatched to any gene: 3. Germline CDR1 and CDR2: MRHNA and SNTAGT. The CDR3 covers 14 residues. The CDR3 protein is CASSGGTGPYEQYF. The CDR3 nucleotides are TGTGCCAGCAGTGGTGGGACAGGGCCCTACGAGCAGTACTTC.

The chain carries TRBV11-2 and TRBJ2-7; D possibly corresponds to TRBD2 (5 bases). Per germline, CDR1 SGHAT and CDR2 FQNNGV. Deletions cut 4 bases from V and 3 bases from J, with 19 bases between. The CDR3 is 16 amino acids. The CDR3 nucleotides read TGTGCCAGCAGCTCGCGCCCCCCCGGGGAAAGCTACGAGCAGTACTTC. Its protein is CASSSRPPGESYEQYF.